This TCR beta chain originates from a study of control samples from healthy donors and cancer patients. Here immunoSEQ multiplex PCR was the method, and the copy in TCRdb shows in-frame clones only, minus some. This table has about 150,000 clones, roughly 90% appearing once. CDR3 size: 16 residues. After removal of 5 bases from V and 5 bases from J, the junction contained 14 bases not matched to a gene. Germline V gives CDR1 SGHNT, CDR2 YENEEA. This TCR derives from a man in his thirties or forties in good health. The sample comprised blood. V and J are TRBV11-3 and TRBJ1-1, with TRBD1 matching over 7 bases. The CDR3 loop reads CASSPDGRQGVTEAFF. The CDR3 DNA reads TGTGCCAGCAGCCCCGACGGGCGGCAGGGGGTAACTGAAGCTTTCTTT.